Listed below are T cell receptor beta chains from one sample, sequenced in a study of T cells in localized non-small cell lung cancer. Data came from immunoSEQ multiplex PCR; TCRdb stores just in-frame clones and leaves some out. The profile covers fewer than 100,000 clones, with 80% to 90% appearing a single time and 15% taken by the ten largest. Source: peripheral blood, taken before any cancer treatment. The source is a man between 40 and 69 years old with stage I squamous cell lung carcinoma. Each CDR3 is given with its conserved first and last residue. The D gene is left open where the match is weak. The size of a clone is reported for some rows only, either as once, few or many, or as a class for expanded clones.

v_gene	j_gene	abundance	d_gene	CDR3nt	CDR3aa
TRBV4-3	TRBJ2-1	-	-	TGCGCCAGCAGTAAATTGCGTGTCCCCTACAATGAGCAGTTCTTC	CASSKLRVPYNEQFF
TRBV5-1	TRBJ2-7	-	TRBD1	TGCGCCAGCAGCGTCGGTTCCGGGACAGGGCTACACGAGCAGTACTTC	CASSVGSGTGLHEQYF
TRBV11-1	TRBJ2-1	-	-	TGTGCCAGCAACGCCCTAGGGAGCTCCTACAATGAGCAGTTCTTC	CASNALGSSYNEQFF
TRBV4-1	TRBJ1-5	-	TRBD1	TGCGCCAGCAGCCAAGTTCGAGGACAGGGGTTTGTCAGCAATCAGCCCCAGCATTTT	CASSQVRGQGFVSNQPQHF
TRBV28	TRBJ2-7	-	-	TGTGCCAGCAGTGTGGGGAGCTACGAGCAGTACTTC	CASSVGSYEQYF
TRBV28	TRBJ1-2	once	TRBD1	TGTGCCAGCAGTAGCACCCGACAGGGGCAAAGTGGCTACACCTTC	CASSSTRQGQSGYTF
TRBV7-9	TRBJ2-7	-	TRBD1	TGTGCCAGCAGCTTCAGGGACAGGACCTACGAGCAGTACTTC	CASSFRDRTYEQYF
TRBV5-1	TRBJ1-3	-	TRBD1	TGCGCCAGCAGCTCCCAGGGACAGGGTTTTGGAAACACCATATATTTT	CASSSQGQGFGNTIYF
TRBV28	TRBJ2-3	-	TRBD2	TGTGCCAGCAGACTACTAGCGGACTACACAGATACGCAGTATTTT	CASRLLADYTDTQYF
TRBV5-1	TRBJ2-1	-	TRBD1	TGCGCCAGCAGCTCCGGGACAGGGCGATACAATGAGCAGTTCTTC	CASSSGTGRYNEQFF
TRBV7-8	TRBJ2-7	-	-	TGTGCCAGCAGTAGGACGTTCCAATCCTACGAGCAGTACTTC	CASSRTFQSYEQYF
TRBV18	TRBJ1-4	-	-	TGTGCCAGCTCACCAGAAGGAGGCATAAATGAAAAACTGTTTTTT	CASSPEGGINEKLFF
TRBV27	TRBJ1-2	-	-	TGTGGCCCACCCGAGAGAGGGGGTGAGTTGCCTTATGGCTACACCTTC	CGPPERGGELPYGYTF
TRBV29-1	TRBJ2-3	-	TRBD2	TGCAGCGTTGAGAATGGGGGGGGCACAGATACGCAGTATTTT	CSVENGGGTDTQYF
TRBV5-1	TRBJ1-2	-	TRBD1	TGCGCCAGCAGCCGTGGGACAGGACCTTACTATGGCTACACCTTC	CASSRGTGPYYGYTF
TRBV7-9	TRBJ2-2	-	-	TGTGCCAGCAGCCCCCGGGCCACCGGGGAGCTGTTTTTT	CASSPRATGELFF
TRBV6-6	TRBJ2-7	few	-	TGTGCCAGCAGTACAACCGGGACACTCTACGAGCAGTACTTC	CASSTTGTLYEQYF
TRBV6-5	TRBJ1-1	-	TRBD1	TGTGCCAGCAGTTACAGCACAGGGGGCATCACTGAAGCTTTCTTT	CASSYSTGGITEAFF
TRBV10-3	TRBJ1-4	-	-	TGTGCCATCAGTGCTGCAAGTCCGACAACTAATGAAAAACTGTTTTTT	CAISAASPTTNEKLFF
TRBV19	TRBJ2-6	once	-	TGTGCCAGTAGTATAGTAACGGGGTCTGGGGCCAACGTCCTGACTTTC	CASSIVTGSGANVLTF
TRBV5-4	TRBJ1-2	-	-	TGTGCCAGCAGCTGGGGGCTGACAGCGTACTATGGCTACACCTTC	CASSWGLTAYYGYTF
TRBV7-2	TRBJ2-1	-	-	TGTGCCAGCAGCTTCCCTTGGGGGAATGAGCAGTTCTTC	CASSFPWGNEQFF
TRBV5-1	TRBJ1-1	-	-	TGCGCCAGCAGCTTGGAAGGCCAGAACACTGAAGCTTTCTTT	CASSLEGQNTEAFF
TRBV5-1	TRBJ2-6	-	-	TGCGCCAGCAGCTTACTCGCGGCCGGGGCCTCCGCCAACGTCCTGACTTTC	CASSLLAAGASANVLTF
TRBV10-3	TRBJ2-5	-	-	TGTGCCATCAGTACAGGGTCTTGGGAGACCCAGTACTTC	CAISTGSWETQYF
TRBV6-5	TRBJ1-6	-	TRBD1	TGTGCCAGCAGTTACTCGACAGGGGGGAATTCACCCCTCCACTTT	CASSYSTGGNSPLHF
TRBV10-3	TRBJ1-3	-	-	TGTGCCATCGGACATTCGAGCTCTGGAAACACCATATATTTT	CAIGHSSSGNTIYF
TRBV14	TRBJ2-4	-	TRBD1	TGTGCCAGCAGCCGCGGACAGGGAAACATTCAGTACTTC	CASSRGQGNIQYF
TRBV2	TRBJ1-1	-	TRBD1	TGTGCCAGCACCCGACAGGGCTCGAACACTGAAGCTTTCTTT	CASTRQGSNTEAFF
TRBV7-2	TRBJ1-1	once	-	TGTGCCAGCAGCTTGAGAAACCCGGTCGTGGAAGCTTTCTTT	CASSLRNPVVEAFF
TRBV11-3	TRBJ1-1	-	-	TGTGCCAGCAGCTCAGGTGTGGGCAGGGAAACTGAAGCTTTCTTT	CASSSGVGRETEAFF
TRBV2	TRBJ2-7	-	TRBD1	TGTGCCAGCAGTGATACAGGGGCTCCCTACGAGCAGTACTTC	CASSDTGAPYEQYF
TRBV4-3	TRBJ2-3	-	-	TGCGCCAGCAGCCAAGACTATGGAACAGATACGCAGTATTTT	CASSQDYGTDTQYF
TRBV15	TRBJ2-5	-	-	TGTGCCACCAGCAGAGAGATAGGGGGGGTTGAAGAGACCCAGTACTTC	CATSREIGGVEETQYF
TRBV18	TRBJ2-3	-	TRBD2	TGTGCCAGCTCACTCCGACTAGCGGGCCAAGGGACAGATACGCAGTATTTT	CASSLRLAGQGTDTQYF
TRBV10-3	TRBJ2-1	-	TRBD1	TGTGCCATCAGGCCCGGGACAGGGCACAATGAGCAGTTCTTC	CAIRPGTGHNEQFF
TRBV5-1	TRBJ2-6	-	-	TGCGCCAGCAGCCCGCCGGGACGGAGCTCTGGGGCCAACGTCCTGACTTTC	CASSPPGRSSGANVLTF
TRBV13	TRBJ2-2	-	-	TGTGCCAGCGGCTTCTATAGTCTTACCGGGGAGCTGTTTTTT	CASGFYSLTGELFF
TRBV30	TRBJ1-6	few	-	TGTGCCTGGAGTATCCGGGGAGGCTCCTATAATTCACCCCTCCACTTT	CAWSIRGGSYNSPLHF
TRBV6-1	TRBJ2-1	once	-	TGTGCCAGCAGTGAAGAGGCGGGCTCCTACAATGAGCAGTTCTTC	CASSEEAGSYNEQFF
TRBV9	TRBJ1-1	-	-	TGTGCCAGCAGCGTAGGTCTGGGGGTGAACACTGAAGCTTTCTTT	CASSVGLGVNTEAFF
TRBV29-1	TRBJ2-6	once	-	TGCAGCGTTGCGAAAGCGGAACTTCTCTCTGGGGCCAACGTCCTGACTTTC	CSVAKAELLSGANVLTF
TRBV5-1	TRBJ2-3	-	-	TGCGCCAGCAGCTTGGTGACAGCCCTCACAGATACGCAGTATTTT	CASSLVTALTDTQYF
TRBV4-2	TRBJ1-1	-	-	TGTGCCAGCAGCCAAGATCGTCTCCAAGCTTTCTTT	CASSQDRLQAFF
TRBV5-1	TRBJ2-2	-	-	TGCGCCAGCGAGGATTCCGGGGAGCTGTTTTTT	CASEDSGELFF
TRBV5-6	TRBJ2-3	-	TRBD2	TGTGCCAGCAGCTTTCGGACTAGCGGGAGTTCAGATACGCAGTATTTT	CASSFRTSGSSDTQYF
TRBV6-5	TRBJ1-2	-	TRBD1	TGTGCCAGCAGGTCAGGGGGAGCTAACTATGGCTACACCTTC	CASRSGGANYGYTF
TRBV6-5	TRBJ1-1	-	-	TGTGCCAGCAGTTCCCAAGCCCCCCGAGGGGGGACTGAAGCTTTCTTT	CASSSQAPRGGTEAFF
TRBV5-4	TRBJ2-7	-	TRBD1	TGTGCCAGCAGTTCGGGACAGGGGAACGTCTACGAGCAGTACTTC	CASSSGQGNVYEQYF
TRBV27	TRBJ1-2	-	-	TGTGCCAGCAGTTTAGGACCGAGTTATAACTATGGCTACACCTTC	CASSLGPSYNYGYTF
TRBV2	TRBJ2-5	-	-	TGTGCCAGCAGTGAAGCGCGGGGAACAGGGGCTAAGGAGACCCAGTACTTC	CASSEARGTGAKETQYF
TRBV7-8	TRBJ1-2	-	TRBD1	TGTGCCAGCAGCACCGCGACAGGGAGTCTTACTAACTATGGCTACACCTTC	CASSTATGSLTNYGYTF